These 6 T cell receptor beta chains were sequenced from one sample in a study of response to subunit inactivated influenza vaccine. TCRdb reprocessed the RT-PCR reads via MiXCR and lists one record per CDR3 protein. The table lists under 950,000 distinct CDR3 sequences, over 20% of them singletons. The source was PBMCs from blood, collected about 5 days after vaccination. These receptors all come from a man aged 50 to 59 who received an inactivated influenza vaccine.

The chain employs TRBV12-3 or TRBV12-4 and TRBJ2-7, with 8 bases lining up with TRBD2. This CDR3 spans 15 amino acids. The trim removed 1 base at V and 6 bases at J, leaving 8 bases unmatched. The CDR3 DNA reads as TGTGCCAGCAGTTTAGGAGCGGGGGTTTTGGGCGAGCAGTACTTC. It is translated as CASSLGAGVLGEQYF.

V gene TRBV7-8 combines with J gene TRBJ2-3; D uncertain. Trimming removed 4 bases at V and 5 bases at J, with 16 bases between. The CDR3 runs to 15 residues. Germline CDR1 and CDR2: SGHVS and FQNEAQ. CDR3 bases: TGTGCCAGCAGCTCCCGCCGTGGTCAGGAAGATACGCAGTATTTT. Amino acid sequence: CASSSRRGQEDTQYF.

This chain connects TRBV4-3 to TRBJ2-2, with 11 bases lining up with TRBD2. The CDR3 loop spans 17 amino acids. V shed 1 base, J shed 5 bases, and the junction held 6 bases outside the gene matches. The germline V gene encodes CDR1 LGHNA and CDR2 YSLEER. The CDR3 nucleotides are TGCGCCAGCAGCCAAGCCCCGGGACTAGCGGTAACCGGGGAGCTGTTTTTT. Its translation is CASSQAPGLAVTGELFF.

Concerning this clonotype: A read error may account for a junction end that differs from germline. The chain is built from TRBV2 and TRBJ2-3; TRBD2 agrees at 10 bases. The CDR3 runs to 12 residues. Germline V gene lookup returns CDR1 SNHLY and CDR2 FYNNEI. The CDR3 protein is CASRPLAGALTF. The DNA of the CDR3 is TGTGCCAGCAGGCCTCTAGCGGGGGCCTTAACTTTT. The whole variable domain, filled in from reference TRBV2 and TRBJ2-3, reads EPEVTQTPSHQVTQMGQEVILRCVPISNHLYFYWYRQILGQKVEFLVSFYNNEISEKSEIFDDQFSVERPDGSNFTLKIRSTKLEDSAMYFCASRPLAGALTFGPGTRLTVL.

The chain combines TRBV6-2 or TRBV6-3 with TRBJ2-2, with 8 bases identical to TRBD2. V was pared by 2 bases and J by 7 bases, with 3 bases of the junction left unmatched. This CDR3 is built from 14 residues. Germline V gene lookup returns CDR1 MNHEY and CDR2 SVGEGT. The CDR3 spells CASSYVGRDGELFF. In DNA form, the CDR3 reads TGTGCCAGCAGTTACGTCGGGAGGGACGGGGAGCTGTTTTTT.

There are a few counts of this clonotype. V is TRBV9 and J is TRBJ2-1; possibly TRBD2 for D (5 bases). The germline V gene has CDR1 SGDLS and CDR2 YYNGEE. The length of the CDR3 is 14 residues. The V and J ends lost 4 bases and 6 bases respectively, with 14 bases between them. CDR3 residues: CASSSRDPSNEQFF. The DNA of the CDR3 is TGTGCCAGCAGCAGCCGGGATCCCTCCAATGAGCAGTTCTTC.